The present T cell receptor (beta chain) was sequenced within a study of beta chain features in type 1 diabetes. Study context: Sorted cells numbering around 100,000,000 were examined across all samples. Study-wide results and limits: Insertions at VDJ junctions were less frequent in type 1 diabetes patients. These patients also deleted more nucleotides at the same junctions.

This clone was counted at least ten times. Its antigen is as yet unknown. Sequencing targeted expressed TCRB transcripts, as all isolated RNA had been reverse transcribed. Produced via immunoSEQ multiplex PCR; TCRdb's table is partial and in-frame only. The repertoire holds hundreds of thousands of clones, with about 14% as singletons. Trimming removed 6 bases from V and 5 bases from J, with 11 bases in between. The CDR3 has 12 amino acids. Germline lookup yields CDR1 ENHRY and CDR2 SYGVKD. The TCR comes from a man younger than 35 in good health. Sequenced: naive CD4+ T cells from blood. The V call is TRBV10-3, the J call TRBJ2-7; unclear D gene. CDR3 in DNA: TGTGCCATCAGGCCAGCGAAGGACGAGCAGTACTTC. Its protein product is CAIRPAKDEQYF.